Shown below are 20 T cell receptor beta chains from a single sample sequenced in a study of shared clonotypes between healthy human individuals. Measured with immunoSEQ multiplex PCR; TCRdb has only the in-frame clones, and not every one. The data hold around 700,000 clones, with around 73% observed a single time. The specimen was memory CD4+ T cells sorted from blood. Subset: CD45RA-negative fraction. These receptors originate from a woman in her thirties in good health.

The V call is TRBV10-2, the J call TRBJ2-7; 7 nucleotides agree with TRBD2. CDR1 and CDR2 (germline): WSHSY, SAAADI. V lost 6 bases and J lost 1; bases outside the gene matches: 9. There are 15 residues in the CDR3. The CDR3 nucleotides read TGCGCCAGCAGATCGAACGCGGGAGCTTCCTACGAGCAGTACTTC. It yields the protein CASRSNAGASYEQYF.

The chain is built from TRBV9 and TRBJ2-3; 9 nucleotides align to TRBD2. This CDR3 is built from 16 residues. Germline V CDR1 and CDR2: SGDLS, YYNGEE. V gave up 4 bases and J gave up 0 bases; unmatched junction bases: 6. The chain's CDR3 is CASSRTSGRSTDTQYF. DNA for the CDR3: TGTGCCAGCAGCCGAACTAGCGGGCGAAGCACAGATACGCAGTATTTT.

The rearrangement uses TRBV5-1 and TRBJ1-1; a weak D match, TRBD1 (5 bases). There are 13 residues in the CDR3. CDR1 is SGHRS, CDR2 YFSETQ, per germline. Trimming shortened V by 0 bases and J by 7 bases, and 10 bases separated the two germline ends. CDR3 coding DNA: TGCGCCAGCAGCTTGGCCTCGCAGGGTGAAGCTTTCTTT. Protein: CASSLASQGEAFF.

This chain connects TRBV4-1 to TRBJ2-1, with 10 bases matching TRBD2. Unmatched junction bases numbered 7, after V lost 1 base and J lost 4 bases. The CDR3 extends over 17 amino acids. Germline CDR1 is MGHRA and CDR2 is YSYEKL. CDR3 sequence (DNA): TGCGCCAGCAGCCAAGGGGAGTCTAGCGGGAGATACAATGAGCAGTTCTTC. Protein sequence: CASSQGESSGRYNEQFF.

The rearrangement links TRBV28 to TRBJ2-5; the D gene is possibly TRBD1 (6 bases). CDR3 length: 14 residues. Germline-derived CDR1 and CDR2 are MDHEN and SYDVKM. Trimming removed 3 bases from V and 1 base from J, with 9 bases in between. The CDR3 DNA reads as TGTGCCAGCAGTTTCTGGGACACCCAAGAGACCCAGTACTTC. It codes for CASSFWDTQETQYF.

Here the CDR3 reads CASSLVPAGDFADTQYF. The DNA of the CDR3 is TGTGCCAGCAGCTTAGTCCCTGCGGGAGATTTTGCAGATACGCAGTATTTT. The chain links TRBV11-2 to TRBJ2-3, with 7 bases matching TRBD2. The trim removed 1 base at V and 4 bases at J, leaving 11 bases unmatched. In germline, CDR1 is SGHAT, CDR2 FQNNGV. The CDR3 covers 17 residues.

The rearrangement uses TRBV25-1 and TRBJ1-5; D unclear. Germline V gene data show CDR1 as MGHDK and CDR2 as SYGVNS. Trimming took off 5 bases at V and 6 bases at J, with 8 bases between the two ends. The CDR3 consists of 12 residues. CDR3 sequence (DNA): TGTGCCAGCAGTTGGGGTGGTCAGCCCCAGCATTTT. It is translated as CASSWGGQPQHF.

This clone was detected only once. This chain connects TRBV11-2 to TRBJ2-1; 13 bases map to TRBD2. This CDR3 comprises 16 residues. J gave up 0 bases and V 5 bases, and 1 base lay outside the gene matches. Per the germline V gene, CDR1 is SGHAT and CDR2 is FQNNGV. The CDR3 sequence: CASSRTSGSSYNEQFF. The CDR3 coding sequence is TGTGCCAGCAGCAGGACTAGCGGGAGCTCCTACAATGAGCAGTTCTTC.

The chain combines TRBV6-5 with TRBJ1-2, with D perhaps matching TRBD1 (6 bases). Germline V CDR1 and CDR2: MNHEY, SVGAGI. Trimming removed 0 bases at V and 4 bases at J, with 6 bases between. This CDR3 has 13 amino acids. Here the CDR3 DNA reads TGTGCCAGCAGTTACTCAGGGGGCTATGGCTACACCTTC. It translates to CASSYSGGYGYTF.

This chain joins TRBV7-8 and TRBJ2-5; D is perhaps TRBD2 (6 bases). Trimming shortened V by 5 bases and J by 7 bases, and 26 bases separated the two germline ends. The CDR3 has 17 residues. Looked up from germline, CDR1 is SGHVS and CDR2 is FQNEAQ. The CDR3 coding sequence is TGTGCCAGCAGCCCCCCCTACCGGGACTCCCCGGCAGGGACCCAGTACTTC. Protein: CASSPPYRDSPAGTQYF.

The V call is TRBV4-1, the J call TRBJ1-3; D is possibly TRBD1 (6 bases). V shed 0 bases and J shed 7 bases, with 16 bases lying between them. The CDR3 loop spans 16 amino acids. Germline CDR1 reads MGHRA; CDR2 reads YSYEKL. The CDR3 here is CASSQDQGGPGNTIYF. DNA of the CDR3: TGCGCCAGCAGCCAAGATCAAGGGGGTCCAGGGAACACCATATATTTT.

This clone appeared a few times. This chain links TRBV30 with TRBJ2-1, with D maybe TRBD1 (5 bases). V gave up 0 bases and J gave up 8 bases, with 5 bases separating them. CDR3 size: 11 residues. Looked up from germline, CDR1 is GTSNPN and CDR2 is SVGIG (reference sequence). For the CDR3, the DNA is TGTGCCTGGAGTGTACAGGATGAGCAGTTCTTC. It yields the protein CAWSVQDEQFF. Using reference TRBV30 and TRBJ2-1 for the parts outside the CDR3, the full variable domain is SQTIHQWPATLVQPVGSPLSLECTVEGTSNPNLYWYRQAAGRGLQLLFYSVGIGQISSEVPQNLSASRPQDRQFILSSKKLLLSDSGFYLCAWSVQDEQFFGPGTRLTVL.

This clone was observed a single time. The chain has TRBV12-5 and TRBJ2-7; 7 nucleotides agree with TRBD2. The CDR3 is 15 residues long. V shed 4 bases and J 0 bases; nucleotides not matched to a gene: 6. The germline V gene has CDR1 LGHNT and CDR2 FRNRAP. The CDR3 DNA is TGTGCTAGTGGTTCGTTAGCGGGCTCCTCCTACGAGCAGTACTTC. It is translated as CASGSLAGSSYEQYF.

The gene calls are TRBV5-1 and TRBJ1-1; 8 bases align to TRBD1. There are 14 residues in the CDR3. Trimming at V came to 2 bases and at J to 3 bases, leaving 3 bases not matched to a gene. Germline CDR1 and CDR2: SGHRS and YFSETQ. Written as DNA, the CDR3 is TGCGCCAGCAGCTTTCAGGGGGCGGACACTGAAGCTTTCTTT. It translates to CASSFQGADTEAFF.

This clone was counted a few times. The CDR3 loop is CATSRVGRDTDTQYF. The CDR3 nucleotides are TGTGCCACCAGCAGAGTAGGCAGGGACACAGATACGCAGTATTTT. V and J are TRBV15 and TRBJ2-3; tentative D call: TRBD1 (5 bases). In germline, CDR1 is LNHNV, CDR2 YYDKDF (reference sequence). The germline V and J ends were trimmed by 1 base and 2 bases, with 10 bases remaining between them. This CDR3 contains 15 residues.

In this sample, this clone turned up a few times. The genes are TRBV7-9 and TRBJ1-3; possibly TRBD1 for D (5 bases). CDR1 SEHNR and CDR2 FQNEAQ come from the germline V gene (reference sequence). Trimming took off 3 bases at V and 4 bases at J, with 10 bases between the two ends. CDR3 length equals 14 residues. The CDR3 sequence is CASSFGGLGNTIYF. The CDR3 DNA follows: TGTGCCAGCAGCTTCGGGGGTCTGGGAAACACCATATATTTT.

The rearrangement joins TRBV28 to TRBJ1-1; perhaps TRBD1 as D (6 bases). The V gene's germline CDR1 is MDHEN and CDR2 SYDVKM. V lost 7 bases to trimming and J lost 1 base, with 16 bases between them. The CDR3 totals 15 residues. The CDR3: CASTLAGAENTEAFF. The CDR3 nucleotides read TGTGCCAGCACTCTCGCAGGGGCCGAGAACACTGAAGCTTTCTTT.

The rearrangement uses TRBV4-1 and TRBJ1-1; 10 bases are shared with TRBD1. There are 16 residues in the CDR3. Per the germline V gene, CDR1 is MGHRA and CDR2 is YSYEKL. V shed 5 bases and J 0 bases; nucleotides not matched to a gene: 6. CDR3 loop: CASSDRGRMMNTEAFF. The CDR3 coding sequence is TGCGCCAGCAGCGACAGGGGGCGGATGATGAACACTGAAGCTTTCTTT.

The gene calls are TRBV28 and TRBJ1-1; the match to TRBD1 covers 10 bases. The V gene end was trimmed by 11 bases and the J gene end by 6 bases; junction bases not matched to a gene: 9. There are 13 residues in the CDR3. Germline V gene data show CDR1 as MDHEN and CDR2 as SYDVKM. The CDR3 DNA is TGTGCCGCGAGAGACAGGGGGCTGGCTGAAGCTTTCTTT. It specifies CAARDRGLAEAFF.

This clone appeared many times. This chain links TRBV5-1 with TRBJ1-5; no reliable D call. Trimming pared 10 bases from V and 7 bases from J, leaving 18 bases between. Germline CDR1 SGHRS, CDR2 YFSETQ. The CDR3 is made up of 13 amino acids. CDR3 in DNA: TGCGCCTCCCGGGCTCGGACGGACCAGCCCCAGCATTTT. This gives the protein CASRARTDQPQHF.